Sequencing of this TCR beta chain was carried out in a study of Graves' ophthalmopathy and Graves' hyperthyroidism. Across the study: Researchers classed hyperthyroidism as stable given no ophthalmopathy within 18 months of follow-up. Points from the study as a whole: Ophthalmopathy progression was predicted with about 67% sensitivity and around 78% specificity.

With respect to this clonotype: What it recognizes is unknown.

Per germline, CDR1 ENHRY and CDR2 SYGVKD. This CDR3 contains 16 residues. V shed 4 bases, J shed 10 bases, and the junction held 11 bases outside the gene matches. The TCR beta CDR3 regions underwent amplification from RNA transcripts. In the first round, RT-PCR was carried out with HTBI primers, and a multiplex PCR formed the second round. MiXCR, run by TCRdb on the multiplex PCR reads, gives a single entry per CDR3 protein. Among around 1.1 million distinct CDR3 sequences listed, roughly 35% were seen once. Among the hyperthyroidism patients, all were newly diagnosed, aged 18 to 65, with under 2 months' duration.

The rearrangement links TRBV10-3 to TRBJ1-6; TRBD1 agrees at 9 bases. The specimen sequenced was peripheral blood or thyroid tissue (not recorded which). The TCR sequence derives from an adult man with Graves' hyperthyroidism. CDR3 sequence reads: CAISGGTGKGGSPLHF. CDR3 sequence (DNA): TGTGCCATCAGTGGAGGGACAGGGAAGGGAGGATCACCCCTCCACTTT.